This TCR beta chain was identified in a study of shared clonotypes between healthy human individuals. Whole-study findings and limits: The naive CD4 repertoires of a few donors were compared, and around 5% of clonotypes were shared.

CD8 memory was a combination of CD45RO+ cells and CCR7-negative CD45RA+ TemRA cells. The genomic DNA of each subset was split evenly across several immunoSEQ plates. The method was immunoSEQ multiplex PCR; TCRdb's version includes in-frame clones alone and lacks a portion of them. Of about 120,000 clones in the sample, about 70% were seen once. V gave up 4 bases and J gave up 6 bases, with 13 bases separating them. CDR3 length equals 14 residues. Germline CDR1 and CDR2: MDHEN and SYDVKM. Remarks on this clone: Antigen unknown.

Specimen: memory CD8+ T cells sorted from blood. Subset defined: CD45RO+ cells pooled with CCR7-negative TemRA cells. The TCR comes from a young woman in good health. J is TRBJ1-5 and V is TRBV28, with unresolved D. CDR3 sequence (DNA): TGTGCCAGCAGTTATGCGGGCGGGTTTCAGCCCCAGCATTTT. The encoded protein is CASSYAGGFQPQHF.